This T cell receptor beta chain was found in a study of control samples from healthy donors and cancer patients. Profiling relied on immunoSEQ multiplex PCR, and the TCRdb table lists in-frame clones only, not all of them. The data hold about 110,000 clones, with 90% observed a single time. Germline CDR1 is MNHEY and CDR2 is SMNVEV (reference sequence). The CDR3 consists of 13 residues. Trimming took off 3 bases at V and 4 bases at J, with 9 bases between the two ends. The clonotype was recovered from a human donor in good health. The donor label of this sample is uncertain. The sequenced sample consisted of blood. The chain uses TRBV27 and TRBJ1-1; D call uncertain. CDR3 in amino acids: CASSLGGITEAFF. Here the CDR3 DNA reads TGTGCCAGCAGTTTGGGAGGAATCACTGAAGCTTTCTTT.